The sample holds many counts of the clone carrying this T cell receptor (beta chain). This specimen comes from a study of CD8 T cells in ankylosing spondylitis. TCRdb used MiXCR to reprocess the 5' RACE reads, holding one entry per CDR3 protein. The data show about 240,000 distinct CDR3 sequences, approximately 9% seen once. The germline V gene encodes CDR1 SGHVS and CDR2 FNYEAQ. V lost 5 bases, J lost 3 bases, and 16 bases lay in between. This CDR3 is 15 amino acids long. This clonotype originated in a male donor with ankylosing spondylitis or in good health (not recorded which). The sequencing input was blood, either unsorted or a sorted T cell fraction (not recorded which). The V gene is TRBV7-6, the J gene TRBJ1-1; D possibly corresponds to TRBD1 (5 bases). As DNA, the CDR3 is TGTGCCAGCAGCCGCGGATTCGTGGGGGACACTGAAGCTTTCTTT. Translating gives CASSRGFVGDTEAFF.